One and the same sample provided the 4 T cell receptor beta chains below, sequenced in a study of blood T cell repertoires in COVID-19. Method: immunoSEQ multiplex PCR; TCRdb's copy keeps in-frame clones and lacks some. The top ten hold around 6.2% of the sample, which has around 200,000 clones, around 83% seen once. Sample: PBMCs or T cells enriched from blood (not recorded which). Source of these receptors: a man aged 35 to 55 who had recovered from COVID-19.

This clone was counted once. The chain has TRBV28 and TRBJ1-2; D possibly corresponds to TRBD1 (6 bases). The V and J ends lost 6 bases and 8 bases respectively, with 22 bases between them. Per the germline V gene, CDR1 is MDHEN and CDR2 is SYDVKM. This CDR3 has 15 amino acids. The CDR3 DNA sequence: TGTGCCAGCAGCCACCCGGGGGGCAGGGATGGGGGCTACACCTTC. Its translation: CASSHPGGRDGGYTF.

This chain links TRBV4-1 with TRBJ1-6; no clear D. Germline V gene sequence: CDR1 MGHRA, CDR2 YSYEKL. The CDR3 loop spans 17 amino acids. V lost 4 bases to trimming and J lost 5 bases, with 18 bases between them. CDR3 bases: TGCGCCAGCAGCCGCAATCTCCCCCCTATACATAATTCACCCCTCCACTTT. It yields the protein CASSRNLPPIHNSPLHF.

The gene calls are TRBV29-1 and TRBJ1-3; 10 bases are shared with TRBD1. Trimming at V came to 5 bases and at J to 1 base, leaving 8 bases not matched to a gene. CDR1 SQVTM and CDR2 ANQGSEA come from the germline V gene. This CDR3 is built from 16 residues. The CDR3, as DNA: TGCAGCGTTCGAGGGGACAGGGGCGAATCTGGAAACACCATATATTTT. Its protein product is CSVRGDRGESGNTIYF.

The rearrangement links TRBV19 to TRBJ1-2; 11 nucleotides align to TRBD1. Trimming took 11 bases from V and 7 from J; bases not matched to a gene: 9. Germline V gives CDR1 LNHDA, CDR2 SQIVND (reference sequence). The CDR3 spans 13 residues. This CDR3 is CAGGDRGKVGYTF. In DNA, the CDR3 is TGTGCCGGCGGGGACAGGGGGAAGGTTGGCTACACCTTC.